One and the same sample provided the 11 T cell receptor beta chains below, sequenced in a study of blood T cell repertoires in COVID-19. Sequencing used immunoSEQ multiplex PCR; TCRdb keeps in-frame clones, though not all of them. The sample has around 150,000 clones, 60% to 85% seen once; the top ten hold 4.5%. Material for sequencing was peripheral blood. These TCRs come from a woman older than 75 with active or convalescent COVID-19.

The CDR3 region has the DNA TGTGCCAGCTCGCCAACGACAGAACCCGGGGAGCTGTTTTTT. Translated, it gives CASSPTTEPGELFF. This chain uses TRBV18 with TRBJ2-2; D perhaps matches TRBD1 (5 bases). The CDR3 is made up of 14 amino acids. Trimming left V 6 bases short and J 6 bases short, with 14 bases between. Germline V CDR1 and CDR2: KGHSH, LQKENI. Full variable domain (missing parts from reference TRBV18 and TRBJ2-2): NAGVMQNPRHLVRRRGQEARLRCSPMKGHSHVYWYRQLPEEGLKFMVYLQKENIIDESGMPKERFSAEFPKEGPSILRIQQVVRGDSAAYFCASSPTTEPGELFFGEGSRLTVL.

V is TRBV19 and J is TRBJ1-5; 7 bases agree with TRBD1. This CDR3 contains 17 residues. Germline assignment: CDR1 LNHDA and CDR2 SQIVND (reference sequence). With 5 bases clipped from V and 6 bases from J, the junction kept 16 bases outside the gene matches. The CDR3 nucleotides read TGTGCCAGTAGTCCACACCAGCGACAGGGATCTGGTCAGCCCCAGCATTTT. Translation gives CASSPHQRQGSGQPQHF.

The sample holds a few counts of this clone. The rearrangement joins TRBV5-4 to TRBJ2-2; D gene unclear. CDR3 length: 15 residues. Germline loops: CDR1 SGHNT, CDR2 YYREEE (reference sequence). Trimming shortened V by 1 base and J by 0 bases, and 7 bases separated the two germline ends. The CDR3 loop is CASSLSSSNTGELFF. The DNA for the CDR3 is TGTGCCAGCAGCTTGAGCTCATCGAACACCGGGGAGCTGTTTTTT.

The V and J genes are TRBV13 and TRBJ1-2; 11 nucleotides line up with TRBD1. V lost 5 bases and J lost 7; bases outside the gene matches: 9. The CDR3 consists of 15 residues. Germline loops: CDR1 PRHDT, CDR2 FYEKMQ (reference sequence). The CDR3 coding sequence is TGTGCCAGCAGCCCAAGGACAGGGGGCACATCTGGCTACACCTTC. Protein: CASSPRTGGTSGYTF.

The rearrangement uses TRBV19 and TRBJ2-5, with a tentative D call TRBD1 (7 bases). The CDR3 spans 15 residues. V lost 9 bases to trimming and J lost 3 bases, with 20 bases between them. Looked up from germline, CDR1 is LNHDA and CDR2 is SQIVND (reference sequence). The CDR3 loop is CASSQSGGREETQYF. CDR3 DNA: TGTGCCAGCTCACAATCAGGGGGGCGAGAAGAGACCCAGTACTTC.

This clone appeared a few times. CDR3 DNA sequence: TGCGCCAGCAGCTTGGCCCCTACGGAGACCTTCGCGAACACCGGGGAGCTGTTTTTT. The encoded protein is CASSLAPTETFANTGELFF. V gene TRBV5-1 combines with J gene TRBJ2-2; no firm D call. CDR1 and CDR2 from the germline V gene are SGHRS and YFSETQ. V lost 0 bases, J lost 0 bases, and 18 bases lay in between. The CDR3 extends over 19 amino acids.

The chain combines TRBV30 with TRBJ1-3; 8 bases fit TRBD1. V lost 3 bases to trimming and J lost 7 bases; unmatched junction nucleotides: 11. From germline, CDR1 is GTSNPN and CDR2 SVGIG (reference sequence). This CDR3 region has 15 residues. The chain's CDR3 is CAWRGGTGFWNTIYF. DNA of the CDR3: TGTGCCTGGAGGGGAGGGACAGGTTTTTGGAACACCATATATTTT.

J is TRBJ1-5 and V is TRBV7-8, with D maybe TRBD1 (6 bases). The CDR3 totals 15 residues. Germline CDR1 SGHVS, CDR2 FQNEAQ. Trimming stripped 5 bases from V and 2 bases from J, with 13 bases between. The CDR3 reads CASSAQGLRNQPQHF. As DNA, the CDR3 is TGTGCCAGCAGCGCGCAGGGGCTCCGCAATCAGCCCCAGCATTTT. Complete variable domain (other parts from reference TRBV7-8 and TRBJ1-5): GAGVSQSPRYKVAKRGQDVALRCDPISGHVSLFWYQQALGQGPEFLTYFQNEAQLDKSGLPSDRFFAERPEGSVSTLKIQRTQQEDSAVYLCASSAQGLRNQPQHFGDGTRLSIL.

The chain combines TRBV7-6 with TRBJ2-2, with TRBD1 identical over 11 bases. Trimming cost V 5 bases and J 2 bases; bases outside gene matches: 13. The V gene's germline CDR1 is SGHVS and CDR2 FNYEAQ. The CDR3 runs to 19 residues. The CDR3 DNA reads as TGTGCCAGCAGCAAACGCGGGACAGGGGGAGGTCGAAACACCGGGGAGCTGTTTTTT. As protein: CASSKRGTGGGRNTGELFF.

This clone was detected a few times. The rearrangement uses TRBV28 and TRBJ1-2; 7 bases agree with TRBD1. CDR3 size: 14 residues. The germline V gene has CDR1 MDHEN and CDR2 SYDVKM. V lost 6 bases and J lost 4; bases outside the gene matches: 8. The DNA of the CDR3 is TGTGCCAGCAGACAGACAGGGATACGCTATGGCTACACCTTC. It translates to CASRQTGIRYGYTF.

The chain has TRBV5-1 and TRBJ2-5; D is unclear. The CDR3 contains 14 residues. CDR1 is SGHRS and CDR2 is YFSETQ in the germline V gene. The V and J ends lost 0 bases and 2 bases respectively, with 8 bases between them. This chain's CDR3 is CASSLGDKQETQYF. Here the CDR3 DNA reads TGCGCCAGCAGCTTGGGTGACAAACAAGAGACCCAGTACTTC.